Below are 7 T cell receptor beta chains sequenced from a single sample in a study of blood T cell repertoires in COVID-19. Data came from immunoSEQ multiplex PCR; TCRdb stores just in-frame clones and leaves some out. The sample lists under 25,000 clones, 87% occurring once. The source material was peripheral blood. Receptor source: a human donor with active COVID-19. The donor label of this sample is uncertain.

The chain joins TRBV7-3 to TRBJ2-7; tentatively, D is TRBD2 (6 bases). This CDR3 region has 15 residues. The germline V gene encodes CDR1 SGHTA and CDR2 FQGTGA. Trimming took 0 bases from V and 3 from J, leaving 12 bases between them. Here the CDR3 DNA reads TGTGCCAGCAGCTTAACTCCGGTCGGGGGCTACGAGCAGTACTTC. Its protein product is CASSLTPVGGYEQYF.

This chain connects TRBV23-1 to TRBJ2-7, with TRBD2 identical over 12 bases. TRBV23-1 is an ORF, with its function uncertain. The CDR3 totals 19 residues. The trim removed 1 base at V and 2 bases at J, leaving 12 bases unmatched. CDR3 residues: CASSQYRTSGNTLTYEQYF. The CDR3 DNA is TGCGCCAGCAGTCAATACAGGACTAGCGGGAATACGTTAACCTACGAGCAGTACTTC.

This clone was observed a few times. The genes are TRBV24-1 and TRBJ1-2; D is perhaps TRBD1 (5 bases). The V and J ends lost 4 bases and 4 bases respectively, with 9 bases between them. CDR1 is KGHDR, CDR2 SFDVKD, per germline. The CDR3 is 13 residues long. The CDR3 sequence is CATSERRGYGYTF. In nucleotides, the CDR3 is TGTGCCACCAGTGAACGAAGGGGCTATGGCTACACCTTC.

The chain links TRBV14 to TRBJ1-1; D is unresolved. Trimming pared 1 base from V and 11 bases from J, leaving 14 bases between. Germline V gene sequence: CDR1 SGHDN, CDR2 FVKESK. This CDR3 contains 13 residues. The CDR3 region is CASSQVGEGWAFF. The DNA for the CDR3 is TGTGCCAGCAGCCAAGTCGGGGAAGGATGGGCTTTCTTT.

The table lists this clone with a few counts. J is TRBJ2-7 and V is TRBV6-5; D gene unclear. This CDR3 comprises 13 residues. Germline V gene sequence: CDR1 MNHEY, CDR2 SVGAGI. V lost 2 bases and J lost 3, with 8 bases in between. CDR3 residues: CASSYGQHYEQYF. The CDR3 DNA is TGTGCCAGCAGTTACGGGCAGCACTACGAGCAGTACTTC.

This chain joins TRBV21-1 and TRBJ1-2; the DNA was not used to check the table's D call, TRBD1. TRBV21-1 is classified as a pseudogene. This CDR3 has 12 amino acids. CDR3 residues: CASSDNNYGYTF. DNA for the CDR3: TGTGCCAGCAGCGACAATAACTATGGCTACACCTTC.

The genes are TRBV15 and TRBJ2-4; D unresolved. The CDR3 spans 16 residues. Germline assignment: CDR1 LNHNV and CDR2 YYDKDF (reference sequence). Trimming removed 5 bases at V and 0 bases at J, with 14 bases between. This CDR3 is CATSAALERAKNIQYF. Here the CDR3 DNA reads TGTGCCACCAGCGCTGCTCTGGAGAGAGCCAAAAACATTCAGTACTTC.